The 23 T cell receptor beta chains in this list originate from one sample, sequenced in a study of blood T cell repertoires in COVID-19. Clones were sequenced by immunoSEQ multiplex PCR, and TCRdb holds only the in-frame ones, with some missing. In the table there are 110,000 to 150,000 clones, roughly three quarters of which are singletons. Sequencing input: peripheral blood. The source of these receptors is a man between 60 and 75 years old with acute or convalescent COVID-19.

The V gene is TRBV9, the J gene TRBJ2-2; D ambiguous. Trimming pared 3 bases from V and 11 bases from J, leaving 8 bases between. Germline loops: CDR1 SGDLS, CDR2 YYNGEE. CDR3 size: 11 residues. The CDR3 DNA reads as TGTGCCAGCAGCGAGCGTGTTGAGCTGTTTTTT. As protein: CASSERVELFF.

The J gene is TRBJ1-4, the V gene TRBV28, with D perhaps matching TRBD1 (6 bases). V was shortened by 1 base and J by 2 bases, with 11 bases between the two germline ends. Looked up from germline, CDR1 is MDHEN and CDR2 is SYDVKM. The CDR3 runs to 16 residues. CDR3 amino acids: CASSLYRVNTNEKLFF. The CDR3 nucleotides are TGTGCCAGCAGTTTATACAGGGTGAATACTAATGAAAAACTGTTTTTT.

The chain carries TRBV3-1 (or the pseudogene TRBV3-2) and TRBJ2-5; 9 positions match TRBD1. The V and J ends lost 1 base and 5 bases, in that order; junction bases with no gene match: 5. The CDR3 runs 15 residues. Germline V gene data show CDR1 as LGHDT and CDR2 as YNNKEL (reference sequence). CDR3 sequence (DNA): TGTGCCAGCAGCCAAGTAGGACAGGGGCGGGAGACCCAGTACTTC. Its protein is CASSQVGQGRETQYF.

This clone turned up a few times. The same CDR3 is also encoded by other DNA sequences in this sample. The rearrangement links TRBV7-2 to TRBJ2-7; TRBD2 might be the D (6 bases). Germline V gene lookup returns CDR1 SGHTA and CDR2 FQGNSA. The CDR3 sequence is 16 residues long. With 3 bases removed from V and 9 bases from J, the gap between germline ends came to 24 bases. In DNA form, the CDR3 reads TGTGCCAGCAGCTTTGGGGGTGGGGACTCGGGGGTCGGGCAGTACTTC. Protein sequence: CASSFGGGDSGVGQYF.

This chain connects TRBV5-5 to TRBJ2-2; 13 bases fit TRBD2. The V segment lost 1 base and the J segment 6 bases; nucleotides outside the gene matches: 0. CDR3 length: 15 residues. The germline gives CDR1 SGHKS, CDR2 YYEKEE (reference sequence). The CDR3 is CASSLTSGRAGELFF. CDR3 nucleotide sequence: TGTGCCAGCAGCTTGACTAGCGGGAGGGCCGGGGAGCTGTTTTTT.

This clone was picked up a small number of times. The chain combines TRBV7-8 with TRBJ1-1; D is unresolved. The length of the CDR3 is 15 residues. V was trimmed by 5 bases and J by 4 bases, leaving 17 bases between them. Germline CDR1 is SGHVS and CDR2 is FQNEAQ. CDR3 DNA sequence: TGTGCCAGCAGCCTCAATACAGAGGGTCCCACTGAAGCTTTCTTT. It yields the protein CASSLNTEGPTEAFF.

The chain has TRBV7-6 and TRBJ2-2; no clear D. CDR1 and CDR2 from the germline V gene are SGHVS and FNYEAQ. Trimming left V 8 bases short and J 3 bases short, with 19 bases between. There are 16 residues in the CDR3. CDR3 residues: CASSFAVNRYTGELFF. The CDR3 DNA sequence: TGTGCCAGCTCGTTTGCGGTCAATCGATACACCGGGGAGCTGTTTTTT. Full variable domain (missing parts from reference TRBV7-6 and TRBJ2-2): GAGVSQSPRYKVTKRGQDVALRCDPISGHVSLYWYRQALGQGPEFLTYFNYEAQQDKSGLPNDRFSAERPEGSISTLTIQRTEQRDSAMYRCASSFAVNRYTGELFFGEGSRLTVL.

This clone was recorded only once. This chain connects TRBV2 to TRBJ1-2; 7 bases map to TRBD1. Germline values: CDR1 SNHLY, CDR2 FYNNEI. The CDR3 covers 13 residues. V was pared by 5 bases and J by 3 bases, with 3 bases of the junction left unmatched. The CDR3 DNA reads TGTGCCAGCAGTACAGGGGTGGACTATGGCTACACCTTC. Translation gives CASSTGVDYGYTF. Full variable domain (outside the CDR3, taken from reference TRBV2 and TRBJ1-2): EPEVTQTPSHQVTQMGQEVILRCVPISNHLYFYWYRQILGQKVEFLVSFYNNEISEKSEIFDDQFSVERPDGSNFTLKIRSTKLEDSAMYFCASSTGVDYGYTFGSGTRLTVV.

As for this clone: One end of the junction varies from germline; a read error may be responsible. The chain is built from TRBV19 and TRBJ2-3, with TRBD2 identical over 13 bases. Germline V gives CDR1 LNHDA, CDR2 SQIVND (reference sequence). The CDR3 sequence is 13 residues long. The CDR3 protein is CASSPGLAGSIDF. CDR3 nucleotides: TGTGCCAGTAGTCCGGGACTAGCGGGGTCCATAGATTTT.

This rearrangement joins TRBV5-1 to TRBJ2-1, with 8 bases matching TRBD2. This CDR3 has 16 amino acids. Germline trimming cut 4 bases from V and 0 bases from J; bases unmatched to any gene: 6. The germline gives CDR1 SGHRS, CDR2 YFSETQ. The chain's CDR3 is CASSPGGGSSYNEQFF. Written as DNA, the CDR3 is TGCGCCAGCAGCCCGGGAGGGGGGAGCTCCTACAATGAGCAGTTCTTC.

The chain has TRBV6-5 and TRBJ2-7; D is undetermined. In germline, CDR1 is MNHEY, CDR2 SVGAGI. The CDR3 covers 14 residues. Trimming stripped 5 bases from V and 0 bases from J, with 11 bases between. The CDR3 spells CASSSGSSSYEQYF. The CDR3 bases are TGTGCCAGCAGTAGTGGGTCTAGCTCCTACGAGCAGTACTTC.

The chain combines TRBV30 with TRBJ2-7, with a possible D match to TRBD2 (6 bases). Between the trimmed V and J ends, which lost 4 bases and 7 bases, there was a span of 20 bases. CDR1 and CDR2 (germline): GTSNPN, SVGIG (reference sequence). The CDR3 contains 14 residues. As DNA, the CDR3 is TGTGCCTGGAATGCGGGGAAACTATCTGGAGAGCAGTACTTC. Translation: CAWNAGKLSGEQYF.

The table lists this clone with a few counts. The chain couples TRBV11-2 to TRBJ1-2; 7 bases fit TRBD1. With 5 bases clipped from V and 6 bases from J, the junction kept 12 bases outside the gene matches. The CDR3 loop spans 15 amino acids. Germline V gene sequence: CDR1 SGHAT, CDR2 FQNNGV. The CDR3, as DNA: TGTGCCAGCAGCCCAAGACAGGGCCCCTTGGATGGCTACACCTTC. The encoded protein is CASSPRQGPLDGYTF.

The chain recombines TRBV12-1 with TRBJ1-1; TRBD1 is the table's D call and was not checked against the DNA. TRBV12-1 corresponds to a pseudogene. This CDR3 comprises 16 residues. CDR3 sequence reads: CASSFPGTGGNTEAFF. For the CDR3, the DNA is TGTGCCAGCAGCTTTCCCGGGACAGGGGGAAACACTGAAGCTTTCTTT.

V gene TRBV5-1 combines with J gene TRBJ2-3, with TRBD2 matching over 11 bases. V lost 0 bases and J lost 5; bases outside the gene matches: 8. The germline V gene encodes CDR1 SGHRS and CDR2 YFSETQ. The CDR3 runs to 17 residues. The CDR3 nucleotides read TGCGCCAGCAGCTTGGGGGTTACTAGCGGGAGAGGAGATACGCAGTATTTT. It translates to CASSLGVTSGRGDTQYF.

J is TRBJ2-7 and V is TRBV7-9, with 7 nucleotides matching TRBD1. The CDR3 spans 12 residues. Germline V gene lookup returns CDR1 SEHNR and CDR2 FQNEAQ (reference sequence). The V and J ends lost 8 bases and 4 bases, in that order; junction bases with no gene match: 5. As DNA, the CDR3 is TGTGCCAGCGGGCAGGGGGAATACGAGCAGTACTTC. Amino acid sequence: CASGQGEYEQYF.

In the case of this clone: Other DNA variants within this sample encode the same CDR3. The rearrangement links TRBV2 to TRBJ2-5; D gene ambiguous. Germline V lookup: CDR1 SNHLY, CDR2 FYNNEI. The CDR3 extends over 11 amino acids. The ends were cut back, 6 bases at V and 2 bases at J, with 4 bases in the middle. CDR3 nucleotides: TGTGCCAGCAGCCTACAAGAGACCCAGTACTTC. It encodes CASSLQETQYF.

The V and J genes are TRBV9 and TRBJ2-3; D may be TRBD2 (6 bases). Germline values: CDR1 SGDLS, CDR2 YYNGEE. This CDR3 region has 15 residues. The V gene lost 0 bases and the J gene lost 6 bases, with 14 bases spanning the gap. The CDR3 protein is CASSVAPREEDTQYF. Here the CDR3 DNA reads TGTGCCAGCAGCGTAGCTCCCAGGGAGGAGGATACGCAGTATTTT.

This clone is a singleton in its sample. Additional DNA sequences in this sample encode the identical CDR3. V gene TRBV7-9 combines with J gene TRBJ2-5; 9 nucleotides line up with TRBD1. CDR1 SEHNR and CDR2 FQNEAQ come from the germline V gene (reference sequence). The CDR3 is made up of 14 amino acids. V was pared by 5 bases and J by 1 base, with 2 bases of the junction left unmatched. This CDR3 reads CASSPGQGQETQYF. The DNA for the CDR3 is TGTGCCAGCAGCCCGGGACAGGGCCAAGAGACCCAGTACTTC.

This chain connects TRBV15 to TRBJ2-7; unclear D gene. This CDR3 has 13 amino acids. The V and J ends lost 0 bases and 4 bases respectively, with 7 bases between them. CDR1 is LNHNV and CDR2 is YYDKDF in the germline V gene (reference sequence). In DNA form, the CDR3 reads TGTGCCACCAGCAGAGAGAGAGATTACGAGCAGTACTTC. It codes for CATSRERDYEQYF.

The rearrangement joins TRBV3-1 (or the pseudogene TRBV3-2) to TRBJ2-3, with 14 bases aligning to TRBD2. The CDR3 is made up of 17 amino acids. Per germline, CDR1 LGHDT and CDR2 YNNKEL (reference sequence). V lost 3 bases and J lost 0; bases outside the gene matches: 2. In DNA, the CDR3 is TGTGCCAGCAGCCAGAGGACTAGCGGGAGGAGCACAGATACGCAGTATTTT. This sequence encodes CASSQRTSGRSTDTQYF.

The chain carries TRBV10-2 and TRBJ2-1; 8 positions agree with TRBD2. CDR3 length: 16 amino acids. Germline V gene lookup returns CDR1 WSHSY and CDR2 SAAADI. V was pared by 0 bases and J by 10 bases, with 11 bases of the junction left unmatched. In DNA form, the CDR3 reads TGCGCCAGCAGTGAGTCTATGGGGTCGGGGGGGCACGAGCAGTTCTTC. Translating gives CASSESMGSGGHEQFF.

J is TRBJ2-5 and V is TRBV6-6; D is possibly TRBD1 (6 bases). Per the germline V gene, CDR1 is MNHNY and CDR2 is SVGAGI (reference sequence). The V gene lost 6 bases and the J gene lost 4 bases, with 12 bases spanning the gap. CDR3 length: 13 residues. In nucleotides, the CDR3 is TGTGCCAGCAGGTTACAGGGTTTAGAGACCCAGTACTTC. It yields the protein CASRLQGLETQYF.